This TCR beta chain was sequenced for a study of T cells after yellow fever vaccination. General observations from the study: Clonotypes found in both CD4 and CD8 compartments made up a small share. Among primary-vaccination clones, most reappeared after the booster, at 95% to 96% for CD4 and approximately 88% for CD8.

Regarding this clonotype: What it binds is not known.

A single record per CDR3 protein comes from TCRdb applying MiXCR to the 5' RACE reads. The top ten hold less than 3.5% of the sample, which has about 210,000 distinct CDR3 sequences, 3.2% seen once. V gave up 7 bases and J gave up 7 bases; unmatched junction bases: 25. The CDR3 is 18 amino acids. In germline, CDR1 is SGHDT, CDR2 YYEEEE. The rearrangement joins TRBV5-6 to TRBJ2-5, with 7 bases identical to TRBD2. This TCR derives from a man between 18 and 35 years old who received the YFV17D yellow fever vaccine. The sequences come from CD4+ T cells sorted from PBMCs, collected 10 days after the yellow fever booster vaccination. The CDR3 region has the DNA TGTGCCAGCGCCGAAAGGGGATCGGGACGGACTAGATTTGCGACCCAGTACTTC. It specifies CASAERGSGRTRFATQYF.